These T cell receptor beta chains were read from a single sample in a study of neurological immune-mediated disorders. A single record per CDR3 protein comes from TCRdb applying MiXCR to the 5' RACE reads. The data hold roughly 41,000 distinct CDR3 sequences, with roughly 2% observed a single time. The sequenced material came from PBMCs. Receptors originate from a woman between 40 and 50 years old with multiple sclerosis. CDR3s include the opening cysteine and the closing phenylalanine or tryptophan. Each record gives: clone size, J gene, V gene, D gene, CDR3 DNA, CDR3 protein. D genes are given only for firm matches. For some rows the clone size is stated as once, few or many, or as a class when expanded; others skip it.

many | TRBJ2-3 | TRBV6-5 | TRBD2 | TGTGCCAGCAGTTCCGGGACTAGCGGGGTGGTAGATACGCAGTATTTT | CASSSGTSGVVDTQYF
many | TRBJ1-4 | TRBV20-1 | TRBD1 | TGCAGTGCTTTACAGGGGGCGGATGAAAAACTGTTTTTT | CSALQGADEKLFF
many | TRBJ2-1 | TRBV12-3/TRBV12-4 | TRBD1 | TGTGCCAGCAGTTTAGGACAGGGAACCAATGAGCAGTTCTTC | CASSLGQGTNEQFF
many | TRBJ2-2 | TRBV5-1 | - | TGCGCCAGCAGCTTAGGAGAGACCGGGGAGCTGTTTTTT | CASSLGETGELFF
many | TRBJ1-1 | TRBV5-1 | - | TGCGCCAGCAGCCCTGAACCAGCAAGAATGAACACTGAAGCTTTCTTT | CASSPEPARMNTEAFF
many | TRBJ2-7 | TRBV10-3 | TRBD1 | TGTGCCATCAGGAACAGGGGGCGAAATGACGAGCAGTACTTC | CAIRNRGRNDEQYF
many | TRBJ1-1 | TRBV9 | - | TGTGCCAGCAGCGTACTTGGGACGCCTGGTGGGGGGAACACTGAAGCTTTCTTT | CASSVLGTPGGGNTEAFF
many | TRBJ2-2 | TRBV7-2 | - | TGTGCCAGCAGCGAGGACACTAACACCGGGGAGCTGTTTTTT | CASSEDTNTGELFF
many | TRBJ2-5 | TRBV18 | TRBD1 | TGTGCCAGCTCACGTGACAGGGATCAAGAGACCCAGTACTTC | CASSRDRDQETQYF
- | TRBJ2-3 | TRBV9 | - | TGTGCCAGCAGCGTAGTCACAGATACGCAGTATTTT | CASSVVTDTQYF
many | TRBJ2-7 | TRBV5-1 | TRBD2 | TGCGCCAGCAGCCCCGTTGCGGGGGGATCCTACGAGCAGTACTTC | CASSPVAGGSYEQYF
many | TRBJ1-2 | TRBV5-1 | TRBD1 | TGCGCCAGCAGTTGGGACAGGGGGGGCTATGGCTACACCTTC | CASSWDRGGYGYTF
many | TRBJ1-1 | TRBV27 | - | TGTGCCAGCAGAACACACAGGGCGGGAGGGACTGAAGCTTTCTTT | CASRTHRAGGTEAFF
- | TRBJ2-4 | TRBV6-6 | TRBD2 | TGTGCCAGCAGTTGGGGCGGGGGGGGAAGAGGTAACATTCAGTACTTC | CASSWGGGGRGNIQYF
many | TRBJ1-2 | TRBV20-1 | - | TGCAGTGCTAGAGAGAGTACGGGAAACTATGGCTACACCTTC | CSARESTGNYGYTF
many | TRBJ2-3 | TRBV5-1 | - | TGCGCCAGCAACCGAGAGGGGACAGATACGCAGTATTTT | CASNREGTDTQYF
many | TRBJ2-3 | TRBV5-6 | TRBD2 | TGTGCCAGCAGTTCCGTCCAAGGACTAGCTATTAACCCAGATACGCAGTATTTT | CASSSVQGLAINPDTQYF
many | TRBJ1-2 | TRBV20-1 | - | TGCAGTGCATTAACCGGGCACACGTATGACAACTATGGCTACACCTTC | CSALTGHTYDNYGYTF
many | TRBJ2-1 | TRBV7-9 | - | TGTGCCAGCAGCTTAGAGATCTACAATGAGCAGTTCTTC | CASSLEIYNEQFF
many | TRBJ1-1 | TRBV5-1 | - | TGCGCCAGCAGTTTACAGGGCCAAGACACTGAAGCTTTCTTT | CASSLQGQDTEAFF
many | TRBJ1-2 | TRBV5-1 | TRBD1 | TGCGCCAGCAGCTCGTCGACAGGGCAAAGGGGCTACACCTTC | CASSSSTGQRGYTF
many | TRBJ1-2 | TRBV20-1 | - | TGCAGTGCTTCCTCTCTTTACAACTATGGCTACACCTTC | CSASSLYNYGYTF
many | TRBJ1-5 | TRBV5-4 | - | TGTGCCAGCAGCTTGGGAGGCGGAAGCAATCAGCCCCAGCATTTT | CASSLGGGSNQPQHF
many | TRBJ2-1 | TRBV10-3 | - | TGTGCCATCGGGCTAGGGGGGACCTCCTACAATGAGCAGTTCTTC | CAIGLGGTSYNEQFF
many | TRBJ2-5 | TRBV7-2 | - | TGTGCCAGCAGCTTAAATAGGGGGGGCATGGAGACCCAGTACTTC | CASSLNRGGMETQYF
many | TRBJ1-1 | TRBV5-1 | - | TGCGCCAGCAGCTGGGGAAGTGTCACTGAAGCTTTCTTT | CASSWGSVTEAFF
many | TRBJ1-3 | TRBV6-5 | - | TGTGCCAGCAGTTACGGATCTGCCGGAAACACCATATATTTT | CASSYGSAGNTIYF
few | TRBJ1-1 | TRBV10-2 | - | TGCGCCAGCAGTGAGTCGGGGAGGGACATGACTGAAGCTTTCTTT | CASSESGRDMTEAFF
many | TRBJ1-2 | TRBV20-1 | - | TGCAGTGCTAGAGAGTGGGGTGGGGGGAAGGCACCTAACTATGGCTACACCTTC | CSAREWGGGKAPNYGYTF
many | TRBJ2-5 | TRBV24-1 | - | TGTGCCACCAGTGATTCGGACTTCCAAGAGACCCAGTACTTC | CATSDSDFQETQYF
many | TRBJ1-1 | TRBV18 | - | TGTGCCAGCTCACCATCACAGGGAAAGGCTGAAGCTTTCTTT | CASSPSQGKAEAFF
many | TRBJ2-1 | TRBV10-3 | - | TGTGCCATCAGTGCCGGGACACTATACAATGAGCAGTTCTTC | CAISAGTLYNEQFF
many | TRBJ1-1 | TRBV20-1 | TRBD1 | TGCAGTGCTAGAGGTGGGACAGGGGGCTCTGAAGCTTTCTTT | CSARGGTGGSEAFF
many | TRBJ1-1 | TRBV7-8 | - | TGTGCCAGCAGCTTAGAGGAGGGCAGGATCGGATCTGAAGCTTTCTTT | CASSLEEGRIGSEAFF
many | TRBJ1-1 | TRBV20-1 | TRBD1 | TGCAGTGCTAGAGAACAGGGGGGAGGCACTGAAGCTTTCTTT | CSAREQGGGTEAFF
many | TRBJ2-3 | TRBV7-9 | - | TGTGCCAGCAGCTTAGCGACTAGTATATACACAGATACGCAGTATTTT | CASSLATSIYTDTQYF
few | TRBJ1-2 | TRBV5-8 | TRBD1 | TGTGCCAGCAGCGGCTACGACAGGGCAAACTATGGCTACACCTTC | CASSGYDRANYGYTF
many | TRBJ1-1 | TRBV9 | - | TGTGCCAGCAGCAGTATATACGGGGAGAACACTGAAGCTTTCTTT | CASSSIYGENTEAFF
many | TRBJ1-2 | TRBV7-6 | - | TGTGCCAGCAGCTCCCGCTTCAGCGTACATCAGGACTATGGCTACACCTTC | CASSSRFSVHQDYGYTF
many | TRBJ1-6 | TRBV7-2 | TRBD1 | TGTGCCAGCAGCTTCTGGACAGGCCGGAATTCACCCCTCCACTTT | CASSFWTGRNSPLHF